The entry that follows covers one TCR beta chain sequence. Its antigen is not known. This entry belongs to a study of T cell repertoires in cytomegalovirus infection. Study context: It was the public TCR beta signatures that indicated both CMV infection and matching HLA type.

MiXCR, applied by TCRdb to the reads, yields one record per CDR3 protein. The table records some 400,000 distinct CDR3 sequences, approximately 32% of them present only once. Germline CDR1 reads SEHNR; CDR2 reads FQNEAQ (reference sequence). There are 14 residues in the CDR3. Trimming left V 0 bases short and J 3 bases short, with 6 bases between. Regarding the study as a whole: Cumulative frequency (of public TCR beta family members) identified carriers of CMV plus the relevant HLA.

The chain joins TRBV7-9 to TRBJ1-3; D not certain. The sequencing input was PBMCs. This receptor was identified in a human donor in good health (CMV status not recorded). Some clones in this sample may be carry-over from other donors' samples. This chain's CDR3 is CASSLASDGNTIYF. CDR3 in DNA: TGTGCCAGCAGCTTAGCTTCCGATGGAAACACCATATATTTT.